This TCR beta chain comes out of a study of T cells in Graves' hyperthyroidism and ophthalmopathy. Findings and caveats of the study: Prediction of ophthalmopathy progression came a median around 6 months pre-onset. Most thyroid clonotypes expanded above 0.001 appeared in blood too.

V was clipped by 5 bases and J by 9 bases; unmatched bases: 3. Germline V gives CDR1 SGHAT, CDR2 FQNNGV. The CDR3 extends over 14 amino acids. Researchers amplified the TCR beta CDR3 regions from RNA transcripts. The study used the HTBI primer set for a first-round RT-PCR of the TCR CDR3. TCRdb re-called the multiplex PCR reads through MiXCR, storing one row per CDR3 protein. The sample lists some 250,000 distinct CDR3 sequences; roughly 15% were seen once. Uncontrolled infection, other autoimmune disease, pregnancy or lactation disqualified patients from enrolment. Diagnoses used clinical symptoms, serum thyroxine and TRAb, thyroid ultrasound and orbital computed tomography. This clonotype was counted ten times or more. Antigen specificity is unknown.

Input material: blood. The TCR comes from a woman aged 40 to 49 with Graves' hyperthyroidism that later progressed to Graves' ophthalmopathy. The gene calls are TRBV11-2 and TRBJ1-6; 11 bases map to TRBD1. CDR3 loop: CASSPGQGVSPLHF. The CDR3 region has the DNA TGTGCCAGCAGCCCGGGACAGGGGGTTTCACCCCTCCACTTT.